The sequence of this T cell receptor (beta chain) was determined in a study of identical twins' blood T cells. Trimming pared 4 bases from V and 6 bases from J, leaving 19 bases between. Germline V lookup: CDR1 SGHKS, CDR2 YYEKEE (reference sequence). The length of the CDR3 is 16 residues. In TCRdb, the 5' RACE reads were re-called with MiXCR into one record per CDR3 protein. The data show about 370,000 distinct CDR3 sequences, with under 30% seen just once and 6.1% held by the top ten. The sequenced material came from PBMCs. The clonotype was recovered from a woman between 18 and 50 years old in good health. The chain has TRBV5-5 and TRBJ1-4; D uncertain. DNA for the CDR3: TGTGCCAGCAGCCAACTCGGGGTTGGGCCAGATGAAAAACTGTTTTTT. This gives the protein CASSQLGVGPDEKLFF.